This T cell receptor beta chain was recorded in a study of control samples from healthy donors and cancer patients. Trimming left V 4 bases short and J 7 bases short, with 6 bases between. Germline V CDR1 and CDR2: KGHDR, SFDVKD. This CDR3 has 12 residues. Only in-frame clones appear in the TCRdb table, and some are missing; sequencing was by immunoSEQ multiplex PCR. The sample lists approximately 120,000 clones; roughly nine tenths were seen once. This clonotype was sampled from a human donor in good health. The donor label of this sample is uncertain. The sample comprised blood. V gene TRBV24-1 combines with J gene TRBJ1-4, with unresolved D. The DNA of the CDR3 is TGTGCCACCAGTGAGGGAGGTGAAAAACTGTTTTTT. Translation: CATSEGGEKLFF.